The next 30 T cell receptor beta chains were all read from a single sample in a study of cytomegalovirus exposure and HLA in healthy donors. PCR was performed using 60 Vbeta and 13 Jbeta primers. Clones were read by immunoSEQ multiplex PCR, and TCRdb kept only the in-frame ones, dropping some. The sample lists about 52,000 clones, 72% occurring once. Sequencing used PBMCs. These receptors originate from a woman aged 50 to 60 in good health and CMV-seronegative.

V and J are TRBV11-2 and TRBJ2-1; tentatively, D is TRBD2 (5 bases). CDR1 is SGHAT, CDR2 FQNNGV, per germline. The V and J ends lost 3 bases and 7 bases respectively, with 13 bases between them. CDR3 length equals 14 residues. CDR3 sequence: CASSFSGVGNEQFF. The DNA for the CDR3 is TGTGCCAGCAGCTTCTCCGGGGTCGGGAATGAGCAGTTCTTC.

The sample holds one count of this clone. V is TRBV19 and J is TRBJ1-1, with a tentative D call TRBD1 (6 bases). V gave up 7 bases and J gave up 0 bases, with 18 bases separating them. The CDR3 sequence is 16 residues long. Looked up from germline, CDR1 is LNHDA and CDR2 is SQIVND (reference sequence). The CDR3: CASTNPGESMNTEAFF. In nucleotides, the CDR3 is TGTGCCAGTACGAACCCAGGGGAGTCCATGAACACTGAAGCTTTCTTT.

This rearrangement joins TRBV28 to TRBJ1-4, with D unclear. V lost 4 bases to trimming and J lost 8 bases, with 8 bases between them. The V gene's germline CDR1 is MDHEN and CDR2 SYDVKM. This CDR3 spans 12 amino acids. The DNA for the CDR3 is TGTGCCAGCAGTTCGCGTTTCGAAAAACTGTTTTTT. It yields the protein CASSSRFEKLFF. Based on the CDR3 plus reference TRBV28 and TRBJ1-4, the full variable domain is DVKVTQSSRYLVKRTGEKVFLECVQDMDHENMFWYRQDPGLGLRLIYFSYDVKMKEKGDIPEGYSVSREKKERFSLILESASTNQTSMYLCASSSRFEKLFFGSGTQLSVL.

CDR3 DNA: TGTGCCAGCACCCTCGGGGACAGGGGTGCCTATGGCTACACCTTC. Its translation is CASTLGDRGAYGYTF. V is TRBV28 and J is TRBJ1-2; the match to TRBD1 covers 10 bases. The CDR3 is 15 amino acids. CDR1 and CDR2 from the germline V gene are MDHEN and SYDVKM. V lost 7 bases to trimming and J lost 4 bases; unmatched junction nucleotides: 9.

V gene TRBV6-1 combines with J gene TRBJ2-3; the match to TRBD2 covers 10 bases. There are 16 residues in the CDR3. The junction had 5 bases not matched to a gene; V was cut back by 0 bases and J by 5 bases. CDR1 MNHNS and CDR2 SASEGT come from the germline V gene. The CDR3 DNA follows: TGTGCCAGCAGTGAAGCAGCGGGGGGGCAGGGAGATACGCAGTATTTT. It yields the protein CASSEAAGGQGDTQYF.

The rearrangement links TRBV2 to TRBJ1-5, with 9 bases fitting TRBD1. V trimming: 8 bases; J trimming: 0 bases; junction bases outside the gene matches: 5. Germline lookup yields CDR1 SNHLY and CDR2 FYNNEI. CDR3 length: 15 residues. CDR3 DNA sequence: TGTGCCAGCGACGGACAGGGGTTTAGCAATCAGCCCCAGCATTTT. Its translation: CASDGQGFSNQPQHF.

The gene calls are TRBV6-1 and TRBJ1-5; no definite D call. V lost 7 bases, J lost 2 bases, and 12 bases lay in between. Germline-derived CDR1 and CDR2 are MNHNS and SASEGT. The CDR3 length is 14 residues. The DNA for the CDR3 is TGTGCCAGCAAACCAGGTAGTGGCAATCAGCCCCAGCATTTT. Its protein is CASKPGSGNQPQHF.

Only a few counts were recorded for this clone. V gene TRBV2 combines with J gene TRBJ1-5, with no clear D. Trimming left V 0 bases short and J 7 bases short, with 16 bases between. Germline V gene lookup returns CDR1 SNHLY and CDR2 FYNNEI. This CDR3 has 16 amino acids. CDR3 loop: CASSEALGGWEQPQHF. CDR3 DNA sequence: TGTGCCAGCAGTGAAGCGCTAGGAGGGTGGGAACAGCCCCAGCATTTT.

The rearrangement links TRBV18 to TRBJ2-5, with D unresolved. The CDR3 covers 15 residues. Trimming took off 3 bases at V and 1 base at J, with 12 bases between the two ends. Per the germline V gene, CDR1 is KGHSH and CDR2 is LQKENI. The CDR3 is CASSPRSATQETQYF. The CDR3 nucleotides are TGTGCCAGCTCACCGCGGAGCGCTACCCAAGAGACCCAGTACTTC.

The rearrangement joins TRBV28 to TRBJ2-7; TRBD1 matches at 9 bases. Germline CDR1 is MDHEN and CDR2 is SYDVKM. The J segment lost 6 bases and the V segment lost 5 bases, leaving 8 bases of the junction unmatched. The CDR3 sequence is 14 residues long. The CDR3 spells CASSPGTGIGEQYF. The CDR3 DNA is TGTGCCAGCAGTCCCGGGACAGGGATTGGCGAGCAGTACTTC.

In DNA form, the CDR3 reads TGCGCCAGCAGCCAAGACGGACAGGGGAGTGCCAAAAACATTCAGTACTTC. This translates into CASSQDGQGSAKNIQYF. This chain connects TRBV4-1 to TRBJ2-4; 9 nucleotides agree with TRBD1. Trimming cost V 0 bases and J 1 base; bases outside gene matches: 4. The CDR3 is 17 residues long. Per the germline V gene, CDR1 is MGHRA and CDR2 is YSYEKL.

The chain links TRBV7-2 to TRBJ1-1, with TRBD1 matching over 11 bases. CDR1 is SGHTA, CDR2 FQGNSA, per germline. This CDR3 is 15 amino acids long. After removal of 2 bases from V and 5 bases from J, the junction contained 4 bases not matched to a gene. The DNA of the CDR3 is TGTGCCAGCAGCTTACAGGGACAGGGGGGAACTGAAGCTTTCTTT. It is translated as CASSLQGQGGTEAFF.

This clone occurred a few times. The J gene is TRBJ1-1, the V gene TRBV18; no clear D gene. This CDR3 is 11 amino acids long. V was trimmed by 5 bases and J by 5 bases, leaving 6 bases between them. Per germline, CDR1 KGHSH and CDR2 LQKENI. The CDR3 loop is CASSWLTEAFF. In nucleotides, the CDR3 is TGTGCCAGCTCATGGCTTACTGAAGCTTTCTTT.

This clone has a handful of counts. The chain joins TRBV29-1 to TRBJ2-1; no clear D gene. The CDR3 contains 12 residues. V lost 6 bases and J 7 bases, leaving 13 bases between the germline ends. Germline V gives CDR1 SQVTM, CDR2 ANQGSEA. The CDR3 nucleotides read TGCAGCGTGAGTCCGCAATCGAATGAGCAGTTCTTC. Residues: CSVSPQSNEQFF.

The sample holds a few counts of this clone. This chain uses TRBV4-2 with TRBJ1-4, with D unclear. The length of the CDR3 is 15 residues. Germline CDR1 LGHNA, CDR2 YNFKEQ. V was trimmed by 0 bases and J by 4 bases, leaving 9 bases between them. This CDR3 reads CASSQEWRVNEKLFF. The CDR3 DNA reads TGTGCCAGCAGCCAAGAATGGAGGGTTAATGAAAAACTGTTTTTT.

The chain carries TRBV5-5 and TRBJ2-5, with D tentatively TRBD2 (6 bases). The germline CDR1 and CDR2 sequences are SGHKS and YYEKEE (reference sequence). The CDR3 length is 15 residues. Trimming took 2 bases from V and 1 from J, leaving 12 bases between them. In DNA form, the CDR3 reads TGTGCCAGCAGCTTAACGCGGGGCCGCCAAGAGACCCAGTACTTC. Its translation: CASSLTRGRQETQYF.

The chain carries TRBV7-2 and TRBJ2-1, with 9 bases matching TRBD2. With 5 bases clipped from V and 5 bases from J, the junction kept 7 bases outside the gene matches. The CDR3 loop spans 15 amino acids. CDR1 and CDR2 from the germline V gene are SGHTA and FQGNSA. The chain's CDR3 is CASSRGGASNNEQFF. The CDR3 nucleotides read TGTGCCAGCAGCCGCGGGGGGGCCAGTAACAATGAGCAGTTCTTC.

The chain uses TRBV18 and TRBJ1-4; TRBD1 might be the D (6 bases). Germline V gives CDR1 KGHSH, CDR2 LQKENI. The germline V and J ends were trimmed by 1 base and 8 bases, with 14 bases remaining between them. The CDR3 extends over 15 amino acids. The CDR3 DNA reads TGTGCCAGCTCACCACTGGACAGTTCTTACGAAAAACTGTTTTTT. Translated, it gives CASSPLDSSYEKLFF.

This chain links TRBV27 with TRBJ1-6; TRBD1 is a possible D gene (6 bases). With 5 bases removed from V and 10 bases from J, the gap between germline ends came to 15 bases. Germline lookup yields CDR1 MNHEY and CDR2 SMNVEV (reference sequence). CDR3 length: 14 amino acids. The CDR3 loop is CASSPTQGGSPLHF. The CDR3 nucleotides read TGTGCCAGCAGTCCGACACAGGGAGGGTCACCCCTCCACTTT.

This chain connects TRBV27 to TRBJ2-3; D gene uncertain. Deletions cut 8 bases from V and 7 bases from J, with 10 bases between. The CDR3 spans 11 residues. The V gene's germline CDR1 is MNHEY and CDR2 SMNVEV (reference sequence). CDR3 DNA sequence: TGTGCCAGCGGGCTGGCCTATACGCAGTATTTT. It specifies CASGLAYTQYF.

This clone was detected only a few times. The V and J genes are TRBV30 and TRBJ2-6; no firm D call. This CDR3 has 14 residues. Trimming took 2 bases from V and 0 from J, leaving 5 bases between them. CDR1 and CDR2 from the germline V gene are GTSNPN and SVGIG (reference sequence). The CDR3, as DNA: TGTGCCTGGAGTTACGGCTCTGGGGCCAACGTCCTGACTTTC. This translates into CAWSYGSGANVLTF.

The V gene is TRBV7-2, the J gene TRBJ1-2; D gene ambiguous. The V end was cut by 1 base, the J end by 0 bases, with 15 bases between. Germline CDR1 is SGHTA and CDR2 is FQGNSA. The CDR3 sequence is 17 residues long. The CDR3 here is CASSLGVGRAANYGYTF. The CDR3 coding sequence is TGTGCCAGCAGCTTAGGAGTAGGGAGGGCAGCTAACTATGGCTACACCTTC. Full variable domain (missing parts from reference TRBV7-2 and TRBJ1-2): GAGVSQSPSNKVTEKGKDVELRCDPISGHTALYWYRQSLGQGLEFLIYFQGNSAPDKSGLPSDRFSAERTGGSVSTLTIQRTQQEDSAVYLCASSLGVGRAANYGYTFGSGTRLTVV.

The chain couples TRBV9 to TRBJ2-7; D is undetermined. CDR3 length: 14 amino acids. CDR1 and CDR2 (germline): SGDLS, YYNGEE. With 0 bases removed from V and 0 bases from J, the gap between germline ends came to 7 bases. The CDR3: CASSVGVISYEQYF. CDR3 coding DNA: TGTGCCAGCAGCGTAGGTGTTATCTCCTACGAGCAGTACTTC.

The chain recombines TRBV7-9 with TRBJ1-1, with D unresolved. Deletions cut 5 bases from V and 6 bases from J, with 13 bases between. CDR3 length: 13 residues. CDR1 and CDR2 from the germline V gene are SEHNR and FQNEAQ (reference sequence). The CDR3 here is CASSPPLLSEAFF. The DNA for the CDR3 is TGTGCCAGCAGCCCTCCCCTTTTATCTGAAGCTTTCTTT.

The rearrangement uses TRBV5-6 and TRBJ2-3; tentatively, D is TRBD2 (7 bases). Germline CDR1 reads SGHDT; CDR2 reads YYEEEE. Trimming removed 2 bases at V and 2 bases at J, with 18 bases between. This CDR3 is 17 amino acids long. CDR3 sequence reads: CASSFRPAGAHTDTQYF. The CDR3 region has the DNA TGTGCCAGCAGCTTTCGACCCGCGGGGGCTCACACAGATACGCAGTATTTT. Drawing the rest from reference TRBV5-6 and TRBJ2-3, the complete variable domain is DAGVTQSPTHLIKTRGQQVTLRCSPKSGHDTVSWYQQALGQGPQFIFQYYEEEERQRGNFPDRFSGHQFPNYSSELNVNALLLGDSALYLCASSFRPAGAHTDTQYFGPGTRLTVL.

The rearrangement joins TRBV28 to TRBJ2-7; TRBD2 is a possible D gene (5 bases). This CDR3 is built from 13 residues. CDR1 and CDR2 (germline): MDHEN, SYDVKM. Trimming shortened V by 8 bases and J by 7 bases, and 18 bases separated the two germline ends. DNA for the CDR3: TGTGCCAGCTCAAATGGCGGGCAGGTGGAGCAGTACTTC. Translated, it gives CASSNGGQVEQYF.

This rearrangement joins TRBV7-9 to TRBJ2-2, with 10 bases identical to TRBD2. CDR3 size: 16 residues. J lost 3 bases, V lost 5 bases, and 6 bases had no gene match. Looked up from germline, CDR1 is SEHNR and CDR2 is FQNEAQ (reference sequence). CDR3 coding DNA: TGTGCCAGCAGCCCCGGGCTAGCGGGAGACACCGGGGAGCTGTTTTTT. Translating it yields CASSPGLAGDTGELFF.

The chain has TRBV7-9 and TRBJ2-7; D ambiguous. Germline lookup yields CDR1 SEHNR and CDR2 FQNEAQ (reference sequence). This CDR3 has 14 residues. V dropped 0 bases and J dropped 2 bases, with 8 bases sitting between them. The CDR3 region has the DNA TGTGCCAGCAGCTTAGCCGGAGTCCCCTACGAGCAGTACTTC. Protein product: CASSLAGVPYEQYF.

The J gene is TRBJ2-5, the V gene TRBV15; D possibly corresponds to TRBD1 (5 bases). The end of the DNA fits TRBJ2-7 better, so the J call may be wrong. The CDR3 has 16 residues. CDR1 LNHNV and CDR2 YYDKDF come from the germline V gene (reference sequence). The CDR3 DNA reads TGTGCCACCAGCAGAGATACCAGGGTATTGGGTAACGAGCAGTACTTC. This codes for CATSRDTRVLGNEQYF.

CDR3 protein: CASSTQGGQPQHF. The CDR3 DNA is TGTGCCAGCAGTACTCAGGGGGGACAGCCCCAGCATTTT. The rearrangement uses TRBV6-5 and TRBJ1-5; 7 bases line up with TRBD1. Germline CDR1 MNHEY, CDR2 SVGAGI. The CDR3 totals 13 residues. Unmatched junction bases numbered 5, after V lost 5 bases and J lost 7 bases.